This T cell receptor (beta chain) was documented in a study of T-cell memory formation after mild COVID-19. To note about this clonotype: An end of the junction differs from the germline gene, which may be a read error.

TCRdb re-called the 5' RACE reads with MiXCR, one entry per CDR3 protein. In the table there are roughly 400,000 distinct CDR3 sequences, approximately 15% of which are singletons. The CDR3 has 13 amino acids. Germline V gene lookup returns CDR1 SEHNR and CDR2 FQNEAQ (reference sequence). This chain connects TRBV7-9 to TRBJ2-2, with a tentative D call TRBD2 (5 bases). This receptor was taken from a man younger than 35 who had mild COVID-19 (a few samples of this study predate the infection). Cell type and time point are not known. Sequencing input: PBMCs or a T cell subset sorted from them (not recorded which). The CDR3 DNA reads as TGTGTCAGCGGCGGGCCTAACACCGGGGAGCTGTTTTTT. It encodes CVSGGPNTGELFF. The full variable domain, its missing parts supplied by reference TRBV7-9 and TRBJ2-2, is DTGVSQNPRHKITKRGQNVTFRCDPISEHNRLYWYRQTLGQGPEFLTYFQNEAQLEKSRLLSDRFSAERPKGSFSTLEIQRTEQGDSAMYLCVSGGPNTGELFFGEGSRLTVL.